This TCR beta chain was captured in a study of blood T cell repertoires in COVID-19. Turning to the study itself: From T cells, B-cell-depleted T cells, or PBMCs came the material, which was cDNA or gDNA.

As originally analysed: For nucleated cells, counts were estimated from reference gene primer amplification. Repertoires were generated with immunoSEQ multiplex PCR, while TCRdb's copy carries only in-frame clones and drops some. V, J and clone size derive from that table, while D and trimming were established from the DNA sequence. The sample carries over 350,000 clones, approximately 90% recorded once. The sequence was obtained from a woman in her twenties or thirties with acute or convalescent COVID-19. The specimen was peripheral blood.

CDR3 protein: CASSAVGGQVSYEQYF. In DNA, the CDR3 is TGTGCCAGCAGCGCGGTGGGTGGACAGGTCTCCTACGAGCAGTACTTC. J is TRBJ2-7 and V is TRBV7-8; 7 bases align to TRBD1. This CDR3 has 16 amino acids. Germline V gene lookup returns CDR1 SGHVS and CDR2 FQNEAQ. Trimming took 5 bases from V and 0 from J; bases not matched to a gene: 10.